This TCR beta chain was identified during a study of identical twins. This CDR3 spans 15 amino acids. The V and J ends lost 3 bases and 5 bases, in that order; junction bases with no gene match: 3. Germline V lookup: CDR1 SGHRS, CDR2 YFSETQ. TCRdb fed the 5' RACE reads into MiXCR, producing one record per CDR3 protein. The repertoire holds hundreds of thousands of distinct CDR3 sequences, about 20% seen once, with around 13% in the top ten. The same data also went into a second study, on T cells expressing NK-cell markers.

This receptor was taken from a woman younger than 30 in good health. The V and J genes are TRBV5-1 and TRBJ2-3; 13 bases map to TRBD2. The sample was PBMCs. The CDR3 sequence: CASSSGLAGEDTQYF. The DNA of the CDR3 is TGCGCCAGCAGCTCTGGACTAGCGGGAGAAGATACGCAGTATTTT.